What follows are 22 T cell receptor beta chains derived from one specimen sequenced in a study of blood T cells in healthy people across ages. A sample-barcoded 5' primer and a J-beta primer mix were used in a second PCR of about 7 to 12 cycles. TCRdb reanalysed the 5' RACE reads using MiXCR and keeps one entry per CDR3 protein. Of about 1.5 million distinct CDR3 sequences in the sample, roughly 40% were seen once. Specimen: blood. Receptors originate from a woman between 18 and 30 years old in good health.

In its sample, this clonotype was seen a few times. The genes are TRBV6-1 and TRBJ2-5; D may be TRBD2 (6 bases). V lost 8 bases and J lost 11, with 15 bases in between. Germline assignment: CDR1 MNHNS and CDR2 SASEGT. CDR3 length: 11 residues. CDR3 amino acids: CASGGLTVQYF. The CDR3 DNA is TGTGCCAGCGGGGGACTCACCGTGCAGTACTTC.

This clonotype was seen only a few times. This chain joins TRBV11-2 and TRBJ2-3, with no clear D. The CDR3 is 15 amino acids. V shed 0 bases and J shed 5 bases, with 12 bases lying between them. The germline V gene encodes CDR1 SGHAT and CDR2 FQNNGV. In DNA, the CDR3 is TGTGCCAGCAGCTTAGAGCTCCTAGTGAGAGATACGCAGTATTTT. It is translated as CASSLELLVRDTQYF.

A few counts support this clonotype. The chain carries TRBV28 and TRBJ2-7, with TRBD1 matching 7 bases. The CDR3 contains 14 residues. Germline CDR1 reads MDHEN; CDR2 reads SYDVKM. V shed 7 bases, J shed 3 bases, and the junction held 9 bases outside the gene matches. CDR3 in amino acids: CASNGWDSVYEQYF. CDR3 sequence (DNA): TGTGCCAGCAACGGGTGGGACAGTGTCTACGAGCAGTACTTC.

The V gene is TRBV7-9, the J gene TRBJ2-1, with 7 bases identical to TRBD1. Germline V CDR1 and CDR2: SEHNR, FQNEAQ (reference sequence). Unmatched junction bases numbered 11, after V lost 8 bases and J lost 7 bases. The CDR3 covers 14 residues. The CDR3: CASPTGEILNEQFF. CDR3 DNA sequence: TGTGCCAGCCCTACAGGGGAAATTTTGAATGAGCAGTTCTTC.

CDR3 protein: CASSQEGLYREGTEAFF. CDR3 DNA sequence: TGTGCCAGCAGCCAAGAGGGCTTGTACAGGGAGGGGACTGAAGCTTTCTTT. This chain connects TRBV14 to TRBJ1-1; tentatively, D is TRBD1 (6 bases). From germline, CDR1 is SGHDN and CDR2 FVKESK. This CDR3 has 17 residues. Deletions cut 0 bases from V and 5 bases from J, with 19 bases between.

This chain uses TRBV27 with TRBJ2-3, with 9 bases aligning to TRBD2. The germline V gene encodes CDR1 MNHEY and CDR2 SMNVEV (reference sequence). The CDR3 spans 15 residues. The J segment lost 3 bases and the V segment lost 9 bases, leaving 10 bases of the junction unmatched. In DNA, the CDR3 is TGTGCCAGTACGTTAGCGGGAGCAAGGACAGATACGCAGTATTTT. This translates into CASTLAGARTDTQYF.

This chain uses TRBV7-9 with TRBJ1-1, with 8 bases fitting TRBD1. V shed 5 bases and J 6 bases; nucleotides not matched to a gene: 2. Germline V gives CDR1 SEHNR, CDR2 FQNEAQ (reference sequence). The CDR3 runs to 12 residues. As DNA, the CDR3 is TGTGCCAGCAGCACGGACAGGGCTGAAGCTTTCTTT. Translating it yields CASSTDRAEAFF.

The chain has TRBV2 and TRBJ2-7; 11 nucleotides align to TRBD1. This CDR3 spans 14 amino acids. CDR1 is SNHLY and CDR2 is FYNNEI in the germline V gene. V lost 8 bases and J lost 2; bases outside the gene matches: 5. The CDR3 sequence: CASDRTGGAYEQYF. The CDR3 nucleotides read TGTGCCAGCGACCGGACAGGGGGCGCCTACGAGCAGTACTTC.

The chain combines TRBV25-1 with TRBJ1-1; D might be TRBD1 (6 bases). Trimming stripped 2 bases from V and 7 bases from J, with 14 bases between. CDR3 length: 14 residues. The germline V gene has CDR1 MGHDK and CDR2 SYGVNS. The chain's CDR3 is CASSEVGVGGEAFF. The CDR3 nucleotides read TGTGCCAGCAGTGAAGTGGGCGTAGGGGGTGAAGCTTTCTTT.

This clonotype appeared a few times. The chain recombines TRBV12-3 or TRBV12-4 with TRBJ1-1; D is uncertain. V shed 0 bases and J shed 1 base, with 9 bases lying between them. The length of the CDR3 is 15 residues. The CDR3 sequence is CASSLAGFANTEAFF. The CDR3 DNA reads TGTGCCAGCAGTTTAGCGGGCTTCGCGAACACTGAAGCTTTCTTT.

This clonotype appeared many times. This chain uses TRBV29-1 with TRBJ2-7, with TRBD1 matching over 11 bases. The CDR3 loop spans 13 amino acids. Germline V CDR1 and CDR2: SQVTM, ANQGSEA. The ends lost 7 bases at V and 5 bases at J; junction bases unmatched: 7. The CDR3 loop is CSAGTGGGNEQYF. The CDR3 DNA is TGCAGCGCTGGGACAGGGGGAGGTAACGAGCAGTACTTC.

The chain combines TRBV20-1 with TRBJ2-1, with 7 bases lining up with TRBD2. The J segment lost 7 bases and the V segment lost 3 bases, leaving 9 bases of the junction unmatched. The CDR3 spans 14 residues. CDR1 DFQATT and CDR2 SNEGSKA come from the germline V gene (reference sequence). The CDR3 reads CSASPGGRGNEQFF. DNA of the CDR3: TGCAGTGCTAGCCCTGGCGGGAGAGGGAATGAGCAGTTCTTC.

The rearrangement uses TRBV6-5 and TRBJ1-2, with a tentative D call TRBD1 (5 bases). Germline CDR1 is MNHEY and CDR2 is SVGAGI. CDR3 length: 14 residues. V was clipped by 7 bases and J by 4 bases, with 16 bases between them. CDR3 sequence reads: CASTRDQGTYGYTF. CDR3 sequence (DNA): TGTGCCAGCACCCGCGACCAGGGTACCTATGGCTACACCTTC.

The genes are TRBV14 and TRBJ1-2; D unclear. V gave up 1 base and J gave up 4 bases, with 7 bases separating them. The germline CDR1 and CDR2 sequences are SGHDN and FVKESK. This CDR3 is built from 13 residues. The CDR3 DNA reads as TGTGCCAGCAGCCAAGGCAGGATCTATGGCTACACCTTC. Encoded protein: CASSQGRIYGYTF.

This clonotype has more than one count but fewer than ten. V and J are TRBV24-1 and TRBJ1-5; TRBD1 is a possible D gene (5 bases). CDR1 and CDR2 (germline): KGHDR, SFDVKD. Trimming pared 0 bases from V and 7 bases from J, leaving 6 bases between. The CDR3 extends over 13 amino acids. Here the CDR3 reads CATSDLRGQPQHF. The CDR3 coding sequence is TGTGCCACCAGTGATTTGCGGGGGCAGCCCCAGCATTTT.

V is TRBV7-2 and J is TRBJ2-3; no clear D. The V end was cut by 0 bases, the J end by 6 bases, with 19 bases between. The CDR3 has 17 residues. CDR1 and CDR2 (germline): SGHTA, FQGNSA. The CDR3, as DNA: TGTGCCAGCAGCTTAGCGATCGCTAGAGGACCCACTGATACGCAGTATTTT. It specifies CASSLAIARGPTDTQYF.

Note on this clonotype: The germline gene is not matched at one end of the junction; a read error may be the cause. V and J are TRBV27 and TRBJ1-1; TRBD1 might be the D (6 bases). The CDR3 totals 16 residues. From germline, CDR1 is MNHEY and CDR2 SMNVEV (reference sequence). CDR3 amino acids: CASSLAPWGANAEAFF. The CDR3 bases are TGTGCCAGCAGTTTGGCTCCCTGGGGGGCGAACGCTGAAGCTTTCTTT.

This chain links TRBV2 with TRBJ2-7; tentatively, D is TRBD2 (6 bases). The V gene's germline CDR1 is SNHLY and CDR2 FYNNEI. The CDR3 runs 15 residues. V lost 0 bases, J lost 7 bases, and 16 bases lay in between. As DNA, the CDR3 is TGTGCCAGCAGTGAAGCGTATCGAGCGGGCGATGAGCAGTACTTC. It specifies CASSEAYRAGDEQYF.

The chain has TRBV20-1 and TRBJ2-1, with 8 positions matching TRBD2. Germline V gives CDR1 DFQATT, CDR2 SNEGSKA (reference sequence). V shed 5 bases and J 7 bases; nucleotides not matched to a gene: 10. The CDR3 contains 14 residues. CDR3 in DNA: TGCAGTGCTCCCCCCGCGGGAGGTTGGAATGAGCAGTTCTTC. Protein sequence: CSAPPAGGWNEQFF.

This clonotype was seen more than once but under ten times. The genes are TRBV27 and TRBJ2-5, with TRBD1 matching 9 bases. The closer fit of TRBJ2-7 to the DNA end suggests the J call may be wrong. Germline V CDR1 and CDR2: MNHEY, SMNVEV (reference sequence). The CDR3 totals 15 residues. The CDR3: CASSSSGTGRDEQYF. Written as DNA, the CDR3 is TGTGCCAGCAGCTCCTCCGGGACAGGGAGGGACGAGCAGTACTTC.

The genes are TRBV25-1 and TRBJ2-7; 10 bases are shared with TRBD1. The tail of the sequence fits TRBJ2-5 better, so the J call may be wrong. In germline, CDR1 is MGHDK, CDR2 SYGVNS. There are 16 residues in the CDR3. The CDR3 DNA reads TGTGCCAGCAGTGGGACGGACAGGGGGGAAGGGGAGACCCAGTACTTC. Amino acids: CASSGTDRGEGETQYF.

V and J are TRBV5-1 and TRBJ1-6; no clear D. The germline CDR1 and CDR2 sequences are SGHRS and YFSETQ. The CDR3 consists of 12 residues. V was cut by 6 bases and J by 9 bases, with 10 bases left in between. The CDR3 DNA follows: TGCGCCAGCACCTTAGGTGGTTCACCCCTCCACTTT. Its translation: CASTLGGSPLHF.